This T cell receptor (beta chain) was profiled in a study of cytotoxic CD8 clonotypes in ibrutinib-treated CLL. CDR1 and CDR2 from the germline V gene are KGHSY and FQNENV. CDR3 size: 16 residues. The ends were cut back, 5 bases at V and 5 bases at J, with 21 bases in the middle. Comments on this clone: Its antigen remains unidentified.

Profiling relied on immunoSEQ multiplex PCR, and the TCRdb table lists in-frame clones only, not all of them. Counted here are 100,000 to 150,000 clones, 80% to 90% occurring once; the ten biggest clones make up roughly 2%. Study-level findings and limits: Collection times varied between progressing and sustained-remission patients. Increased clonality at ibrutinib response gave way to a return toward baseline at progression.

The chain has TRBV16 and TRBJ2-5; TRBD1 might be the D (8 bases). Sequenced material: PBMCs, taken after 24 months of ibrutinib treatment. This receptor was obtained from a human donor with chronic lymphocytic leukemia. CDR3 region: CASSDYRGGISETQYF. The CDR3 DNA sequence: TGTGCCAGCAGCGACTACAGGGGGGGAATTTCGGAGACCCAGTACTTC.